These T cell receptor beta chains were read from a single sample in a study of tumor and adjacent non-tumor tissue in lung cancer. TCRdb processed the multiplex PCR reads anew with MiXCR; each CDR3 protein has one entry. Of roughly 200,000 distinct CDR3 sequences listed, 71% are singletons. The sequenced sample consisted of lung tumor tissue. The receptors were sampled from a man aged 55 to 70 with non-small cell lung cancer. Both conserved end residues are part of each CDR3. A D gene is named only where the DNA matches it firmly. Clone size appears in some rows only: once, few, many, or a class for an expanded clone.

CASSQDRGRFNEKLFF	TGTGCCAGCAGCCAGGACCGGGGCAGGTTTAATGAAAAACTGTTTTTT	-	TRBJ1-4	many	TRBV5-6
CASSHLLGGQPSYEQYF	TGTGCCAGCAGCCATCTCCTTGGGGGGCAACCCAGCTATGAGCAGTACTTC	-	TRBJ2-7	once	TRBV4-2
CASSLSSGGFTTDTQYF	TGTGCCAGCAGCTTGTCTAGCGGGGGGTTCACCACAGATACACAGTATTTT	TRBD2	TRBJ2-3	-	TRBV5-4
CASSLMGSTNEKLFF	TGCGCCAGCAGCTTGATGGGGTCAACTAATGAAAAACTGTTTTTT	-	TRBJ1-4	-	TRBV5-1
CASLSKRSQPQHF	TGTGCCAGCCTCTCAAAACGCAGTCAGCCCCAGCATTTT	-	TRBJ1-5	-	TRBV28
CASSERADTGELFF	TGTGCCAGCAGTGAACGGGCAGACACCGGGGAGCTGTTTTTT	-	TRBJ2-2	many	TRBV6-1
CASSYSGAGQGGEVFF	TGTGCCAGCAGTTACTCTGGGGCAGGGCAGGGCGGGGAGGTGTTTTTT	-	TRBJ2-2	once	TRBV6-5
CASRFPGKGRTGELFF	TGTGCCAGCAGATTCCCAGGGAAGGGGAGGACTGGGGAGCTGTTTTTT	-	TRBJ2-2	-	TRBV11-2
CAWSVSQLGYTF	TGTGCCTGGAGTGTATCCCAATTGGGCTACACCTTC	-	TRBJ1-2	few	TRBV30
CSARMGAGGAGELFF	TGCAGTGCTAGGATGGGGGCAGGGGGTGCCGGGGAGCTGTTTTTT	TRBD1	TRBJ2-2	few	TRBV20-1
CASIWLAGAIRYNEQFF	TGTGCCAGCATTTGGCTAGCGGGGGCCATCCGATACAATGAGCAGTTCTTC	TRBD2	TRBJ2-1	-	TRBV7-9
CASISRQGAYEQYF	TGTGCCAGCATCTCAAGGCAGGGGGCTTACGAGCAGTACTTC	TRBD1	TRBJ2-7	-	TRBV28
CASSPRGTIDQQYF	TGTGCCAGCAGTCCTCGTGGGACCATTGACCAGCAATACTTC	-	TRBJ2-7	-	TRBV6-6
CSVKVNRANTEALF	TGCAGCGTTAAGGTCAACAGGGCGAACACTGAAGCTTTATTT	-	TRBJ1-1	-	TRBV29-1
CSATGQVVSDTQYF	TGCAGTGCTACGGGACAGGTTGTTTCAGATACGCAGTATTTT	TRBD1	TRBJ2-3	many	TRBV20-1
CSARTSGEAPHNEQFF	TGCAGTGCTAGAACTAGCGGGGAGGCCCCCCACAATGAGCAGTTCTTC	TRBD2	TRBJ2-1	-	TRBV20-1
CASSFLARGVQKYF	TGTGCCAGCAGTTTTCTAGCGAGGGGCGTTCAGAAGTATTTT	-	TRBJ2-3	-	TRBV11-2
CASSSPGGGGTDTQYF	TGTGCCAGCAGCTCCCCGGGCGGGGGTGGTACAGATACGCAGTATTTT	TRBD2	TRBJ2-3	few	TRBV7-2
CASYLQGGPGNTIYF	TGTGCCAGCTATTTACAGGGAGGGCCTGGAAACACCATATATTTT	-	TRBJ1-3	-	TRBV12-3/TRBV12-4
CASSLQPLGTQYF	TGTGCCAGCAGCCTACAGCCGCTAGGGACCCAGTACTTC	-	TRBJ2-5	-	TRBV11-1
CARSMDGTYEQYF	TGTGCCAGGAGTATGGACGGGACCTACGAGCAGTACTTC	-	TRBJ2-7	-	TRBV6-5
CASSRGWTSGTNIQYF	TGTGCCAGCTCCCGAGGGTGGACTAGCGGGACGAACATTCAGTACTTC	TRBD2	TRBJ2-4	-	TRBV7-3
CASSLGDQETKYF	TGTGCCAGCAGTTTGGGCGATCAAGAGACCAAGTACTTC	-	TRBJ2-5	-	TRBV12-3/TRBV12-4
CATDRGREQYF	TGTGCCACGGACCGGGGTCGCGAGCAGTACTTC	-	TRBJ2-7	-	TRBV6-1
CSAGGQGEQYF	TGCAGTGCTGGGGGCCAGGGGGAGCAGTACTTC	-	TRBJ2-7	many	TRBV20-1
CASSLGYWQAFF	TGTGCCAGCAGCCTAGGGTACTGGCAAGCCTTCTTT	-	TRBJ1-1	-	TRBV11-2
CASRGSGLGTQYF	TGCGCCAGCAGGGGTTCTGGGTTGGGTACGCAGTATTTT	-	TRBJ2-3	few	TRBV4-1
CASSRGQDGSYEQYF	TGCGCCAGCAGCCGAGGACAGGATGGTTCCTACGAGCAGTACTTC	TRBD1	TRBJ2-7	few	TRBV4-3
CSGWTGDYEQYF	TGCAGCGGCTGGACAGGGGACTACGAGCAATACTTC	TRBD1	TRBJ2-7	-	TRBV29-1
CASSPPRGQGGTDTQYF	TGCGCCAGCAGCCCACCTCGGGGACAGGGAGGCACAGATACGCAGTATTTT	TRBD1	TRBJ2-3	many	TRBV4-1
CSVLADRAYTEAFF	TGCAGCGTCCTGGCTGACAGGGCCTACACTGAAGCTTTCTTT	TRBD1	TRBJ1-1	many	TRBV29-1
CASSERWGAGSPLHF	TGTGCCAGCAGTGAAAGATGGGGGGCAGGCTCACCCCTCCACTTT	-	TRBJ1-6	-	TRBV6-1
CTSSYSGQTGGEQYF	TGTACAAGCAGTTACTCAGGGCAAACCGGGGGCGAGCAGTACTTC	-	TRBJ2-7	-	TRBV6-2/TRBV6-3
CASNRGGQGYQETQYF	TGTGCCAGCAACCGAGGAGGTCAGGGATACCAAGAGACCCAGTACTTC	-	TRBJ2-5	-	TRBV5-4
CAISEAAGSYAQCF	TGTGCCATCAGTGAAGCGGCCGGATCCTACGCGCAGTGCTTC	-	TRBJ2-7	-	TRBV6-1
CASSHRAGADTEAFF	TGCGCCAGCAGTCATCGAGCAGGGGCGGACACTGAAGCTTTCTTT	-	TRBJ1-1	few	TRBV5-1
CARSLRGDGYTF	TGTGCCAGGAGCCTAAGGGGAGATGGCTACACCTTC	-	TRBJ1-2	-	TRBV6-5
CATSDSGRGNEQLF	TGTGCCACCAGTGATTCCGGGAGGGGAAATGAGCAGCTCTTC	TRBD2	TRBJ2-1	-	TRBV24-1
CSVFTPGQTNTGELFF	TGCAGCGTTTTTACTCCGGGACAGACGAACACCGGGGAGCTGTTTTTT	TRBD1	TRBJ2-2	many	TRBV29-1
CSASGQGQSGWKPQHF	TGCAGTGCTAGTGGACAGGGGCAATCGGGTTGGAAGCCCCAGCATTTT	TRBD1	TRBJ1-5	-	TRBV20-1
CVSSQEAQNTIYF	TGCGTCAGCAGCCAAGAGGCCCAAAACACCATATATTTT	-	TRBJ1-3	-	TRBV4-3